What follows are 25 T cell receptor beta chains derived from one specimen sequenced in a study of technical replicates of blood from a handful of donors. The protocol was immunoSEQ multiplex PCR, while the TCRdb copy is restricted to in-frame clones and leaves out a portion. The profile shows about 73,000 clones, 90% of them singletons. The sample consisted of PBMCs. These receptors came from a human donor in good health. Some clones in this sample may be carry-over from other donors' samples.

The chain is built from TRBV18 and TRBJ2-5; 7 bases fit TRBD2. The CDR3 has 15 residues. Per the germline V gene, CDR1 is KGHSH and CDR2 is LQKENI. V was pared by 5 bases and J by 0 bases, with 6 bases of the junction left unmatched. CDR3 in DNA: TGTGCCAGCTCAAAAGCGGGGACGTACCAAGAGACCCAGTACTTC. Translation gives CASSKAGTYQETQYF. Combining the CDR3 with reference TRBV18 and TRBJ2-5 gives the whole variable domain NAGVMQNPRHLVRRRGQEARLRCSPMKGHSHVYWYRQLPEEGLKFMVYLQKENIIDESGMPKERFSAEFPKEGPSILRIQQVVRGDSAAYFCASSKAGTYQETQYFGPGTRLLVL.

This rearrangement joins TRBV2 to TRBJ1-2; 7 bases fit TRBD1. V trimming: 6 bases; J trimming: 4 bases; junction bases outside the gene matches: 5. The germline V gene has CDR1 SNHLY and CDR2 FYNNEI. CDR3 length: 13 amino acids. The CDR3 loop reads CASREGAAYGYTF. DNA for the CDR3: TGTGCCAGCAGGGAGGGGGCCGCCTATGGCTACACCTTC.

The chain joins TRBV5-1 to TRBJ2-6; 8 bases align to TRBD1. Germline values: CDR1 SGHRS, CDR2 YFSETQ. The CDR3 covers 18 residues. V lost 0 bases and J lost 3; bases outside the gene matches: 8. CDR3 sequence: CASSLARQGLSGANVLTF. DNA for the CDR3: TGCGCCAGCAGCTTGGCTCGACAGGGGCTAAGTGGGGCCAACGTCCTGACTTTC.

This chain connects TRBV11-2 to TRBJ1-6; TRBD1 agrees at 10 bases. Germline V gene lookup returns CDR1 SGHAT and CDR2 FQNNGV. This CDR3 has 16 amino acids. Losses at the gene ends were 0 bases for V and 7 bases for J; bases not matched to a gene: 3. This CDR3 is CASSLDSGQGNSPLHF. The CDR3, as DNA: TGTGCCAGCAGCTTAGATTCGGGACAGGGGAATTCACCCCTCCACTTT.

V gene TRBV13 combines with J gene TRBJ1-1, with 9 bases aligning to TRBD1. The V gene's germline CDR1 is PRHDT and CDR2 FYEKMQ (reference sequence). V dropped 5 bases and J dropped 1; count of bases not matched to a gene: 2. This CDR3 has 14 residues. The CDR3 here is CASSRGQGNTEAFF. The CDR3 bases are TGTGCCAGCAGCCGGGGACAGGGGAACACTGAAGCTTTCTTT.

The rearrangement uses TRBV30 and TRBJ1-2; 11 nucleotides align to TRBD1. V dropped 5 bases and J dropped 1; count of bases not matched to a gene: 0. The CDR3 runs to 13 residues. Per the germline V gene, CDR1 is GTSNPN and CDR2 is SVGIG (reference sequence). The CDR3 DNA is TGTGCCTGGGGGACAGGGGGTAACTATGGCTACACCTTC. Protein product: CAWGTGGNYGYTF.

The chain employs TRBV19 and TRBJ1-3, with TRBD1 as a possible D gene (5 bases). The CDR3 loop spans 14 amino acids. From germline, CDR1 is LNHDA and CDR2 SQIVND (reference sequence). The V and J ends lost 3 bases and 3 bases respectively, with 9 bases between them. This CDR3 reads CASSIRDSGNTIYF. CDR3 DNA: TGTGCCAGTAGTATTAGAGACAGTGGAAACACCATATATTTT.

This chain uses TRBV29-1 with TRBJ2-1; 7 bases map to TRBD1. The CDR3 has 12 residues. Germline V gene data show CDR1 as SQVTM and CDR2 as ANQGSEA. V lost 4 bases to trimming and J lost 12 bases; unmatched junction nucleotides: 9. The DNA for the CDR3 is TGCAGCGTTGGACAGGGTGTCGTTGGGCAGTTCTTC. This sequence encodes CSVGQGVVGQFF.

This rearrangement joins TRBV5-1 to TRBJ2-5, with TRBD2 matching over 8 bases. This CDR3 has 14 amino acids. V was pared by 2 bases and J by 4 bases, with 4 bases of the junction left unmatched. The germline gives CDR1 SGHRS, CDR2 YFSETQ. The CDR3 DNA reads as TGCGCCAGCAGCTTTGGGCTAGCGGGAGAGACCCAGTACTTC. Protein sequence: CASSFGLAGETQYF.

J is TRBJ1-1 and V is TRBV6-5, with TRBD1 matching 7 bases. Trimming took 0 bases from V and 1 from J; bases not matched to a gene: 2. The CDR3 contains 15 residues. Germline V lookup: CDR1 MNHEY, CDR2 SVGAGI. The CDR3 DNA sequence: TGTGCCAGCAGTTACTCGGGGACAGCGAACACTGAAGCTTTCTTT. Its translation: CASSYSGTANTEAFF.

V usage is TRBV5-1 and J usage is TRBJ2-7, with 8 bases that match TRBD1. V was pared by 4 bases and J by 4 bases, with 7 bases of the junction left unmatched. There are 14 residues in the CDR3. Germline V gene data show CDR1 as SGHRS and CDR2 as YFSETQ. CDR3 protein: CASSPGTGNYEQYF. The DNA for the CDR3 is TGCGCCAGCAGCCCCGGGACAGGAAATTACGAGCAGTACTTC.

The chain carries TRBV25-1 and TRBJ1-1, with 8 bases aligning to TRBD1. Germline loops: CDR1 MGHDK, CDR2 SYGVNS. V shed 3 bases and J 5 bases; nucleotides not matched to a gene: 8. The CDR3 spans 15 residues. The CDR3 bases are TGTGCCAGCAGTGAGGACAGGGCCTTCTCGACTGAAGCTTTCTTT. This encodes CASSEDRAFSTEAFF.

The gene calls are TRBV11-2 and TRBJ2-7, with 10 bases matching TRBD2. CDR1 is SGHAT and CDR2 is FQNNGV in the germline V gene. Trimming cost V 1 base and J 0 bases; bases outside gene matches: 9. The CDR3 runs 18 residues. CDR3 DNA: TGTGCCAGCAGCTTAGCACTAGCGGGGATAATAAGCTCCTACGAGCAGTACTTC. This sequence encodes CASSLALAGIISSYEQYF.

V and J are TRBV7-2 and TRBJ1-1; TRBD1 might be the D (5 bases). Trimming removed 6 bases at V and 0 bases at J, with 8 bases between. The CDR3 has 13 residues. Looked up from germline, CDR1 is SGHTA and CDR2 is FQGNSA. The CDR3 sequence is CASRPTVNTEAFF. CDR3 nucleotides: TGTGCCAGCAGACCGACAGTGAACACTGAAGCTTTCTTT.

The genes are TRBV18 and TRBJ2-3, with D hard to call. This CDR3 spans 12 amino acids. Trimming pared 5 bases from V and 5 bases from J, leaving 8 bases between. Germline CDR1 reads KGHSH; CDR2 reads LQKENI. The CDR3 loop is CASSATGDTQYF. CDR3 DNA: TGTGCCAGCTCAGCCACTGGAGATACGCAGTATTTT.

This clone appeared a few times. CDR3 amino acids: CASSWTFNTGELFF. The CDR3 DNA is TGTGCCAGCAGCTGGACTTTTAACACCGGGGAGCTGTTTTTT. The chain is built from TRBV27 and TRBJ2-2, with D tentatively TRBD2 (5 bases). V was cut by 6 bases and J by 2 bases, with 10 bases left in between. Germline V gene lookup returns CDR1 MNHEY and CDR2 SMNVEV (reference sequence). This CDR3 has 14 residues.

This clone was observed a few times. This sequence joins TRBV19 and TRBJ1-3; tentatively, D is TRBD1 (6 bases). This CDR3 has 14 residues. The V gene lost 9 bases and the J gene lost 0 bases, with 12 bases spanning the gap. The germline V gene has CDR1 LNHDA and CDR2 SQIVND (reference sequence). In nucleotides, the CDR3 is TGTGCCAGCAAGGACAGCCACTCTGGAAACACCATATATTTT. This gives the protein CASKDSHSGNTIYF.

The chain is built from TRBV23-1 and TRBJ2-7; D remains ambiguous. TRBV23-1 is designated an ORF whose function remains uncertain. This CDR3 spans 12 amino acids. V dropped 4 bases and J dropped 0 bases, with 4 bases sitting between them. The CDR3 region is CASSPNSYEQYF. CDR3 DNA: TGCGCCAGCAGTCCCAACTCCTACGAGCAGTACTTC.

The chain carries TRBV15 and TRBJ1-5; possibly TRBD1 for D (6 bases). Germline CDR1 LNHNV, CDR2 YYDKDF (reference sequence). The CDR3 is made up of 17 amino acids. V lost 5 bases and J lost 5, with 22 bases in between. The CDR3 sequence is CATSSRRRGTSHQPQHF. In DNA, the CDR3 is TGTGCCACCAGCTCCCGAAGGAGAGGGACATCGCATCAGCCCCAGCATTTT.

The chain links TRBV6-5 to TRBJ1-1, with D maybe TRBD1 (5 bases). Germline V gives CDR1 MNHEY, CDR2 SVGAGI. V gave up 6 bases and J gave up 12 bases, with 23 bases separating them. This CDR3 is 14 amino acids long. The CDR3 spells CASRGWQGPSETFF. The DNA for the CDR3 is TGTGCCAGCAGAGGGTGGCAGGGCCCTTCTGAGACTTTCTTT.

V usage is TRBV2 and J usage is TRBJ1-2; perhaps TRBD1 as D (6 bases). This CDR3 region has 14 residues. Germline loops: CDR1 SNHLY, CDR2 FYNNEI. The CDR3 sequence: CAARGQTTNYGYTF. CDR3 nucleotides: TGTGCAGCACGAGGACAGACGACTAACTATGGCTACACCTTC.

CDR3 region: CASRSGLAGMEETQYF. CDR3 DNA: TGTGCCAGCAGAAGTGGGTTAGCGGGGATGGAAGAGACCCAGTACTTC. The gene calls are TRBV2 and TRBJ2-5, with TRBD2 identical over 8 bases. The CDR3 has 16 residues. CDR1 and CDR2 (germline): SNHLY, FYNNEI. Trimming removed 6 bases from V and 3 bases from J; junction bases left unmatched: 12.

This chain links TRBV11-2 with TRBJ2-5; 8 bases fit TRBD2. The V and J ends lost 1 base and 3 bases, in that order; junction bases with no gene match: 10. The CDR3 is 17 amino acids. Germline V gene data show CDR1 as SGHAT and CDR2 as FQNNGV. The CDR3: CASSLGAGGRLKETQYF. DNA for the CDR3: TGTGCCAGCAGCTTAGGGGCGGGGGGAAGACTAAAAGAGACCCAGTACTTC.

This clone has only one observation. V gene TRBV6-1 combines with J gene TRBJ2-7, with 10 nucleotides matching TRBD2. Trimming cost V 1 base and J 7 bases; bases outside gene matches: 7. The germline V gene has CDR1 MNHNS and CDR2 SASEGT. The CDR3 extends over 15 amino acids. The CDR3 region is CASSEVIGLAEEQYF. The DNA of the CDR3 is TGTGCCAGCAGTGAAGTAATAGGACTAGCGGAGGAGCAGTACTTC.

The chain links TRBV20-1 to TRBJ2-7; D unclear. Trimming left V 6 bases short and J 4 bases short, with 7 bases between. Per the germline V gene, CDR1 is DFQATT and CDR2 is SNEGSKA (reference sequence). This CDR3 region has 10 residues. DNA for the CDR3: TGCAGTGCCGGAGAGTACGAGCAGTACTTC. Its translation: CSAGEYEQYF.